This is a list of T cell receptor beta chains from one sample in a study of cytomegalovirus exposure and HLA in healthy donors. Assay: immunoSEQ multiplex PCR; the TCRdb copy retains only in-frame clones and omits some. The data hold 120,000 or so clones, with around three quarters observed a single time. The specimen was PBMCs. The receptor source for this set is a human donor in good health. The CDR3 runs from the conserved cysteine through the conserved F or W. D genes are given only for firm matches. Size values are once, few and many counts, or a class for expanded clones, and some rows have none.

J	size	V	D	CDR3	DNA
TRBJ1-1	.	TRBV28	.	CASRKVPPGVNTEAFF	TGTGCCAGCAGGAAAGTTCCCCCAGGGGTGAACACTGAAGCTTTCTTT
TRBJ1-5	few	TRBV7-9	TRBD1	CASSPGTGGLYSNQPQHF	TGTGCCAGCAGCCCGGGGACAGGGGGCTTGTATAGCAATCAGCCCCAGCATTTT
TRBJ1-5	.	TRBV6-1	.	CASSSDSSNQPQHF	TGTGCCAGCAGCTCGGACAGTAGCAATCAGCCCCAGCATTTT
TRBJ1-3	.	TRBV28	.	CASSLGQGRNTIYF	TGTGCCAGCAGTTTAGGTCAGGGTCGAAACACCATATATTTT
TRBJ2-2	.	TRBV19	.	CASSTPTGPGELFF	TGTGCCAGTAGTACGCCTACAGGGCCCGGGGAGCTGTTTTTT
TRBJ2-7	.	TRBV9	TRBD2	CASSTSGDRKQYF	TGTGCCAGCAGTACTAGCGGGGATAGGAAGCAGTACTTC
TRBJ2-3	.	TRBV29-1	TRBD2	CSVDGAGVTDTQYF	TGCAGCGTTGATGGGGCGGGAGTCACAGATACGCAGTATTTT
TRBJ1-3	.	TRBV10-3	TRBD1	CAILEDRGGSSGNTIYF	TGTGCCATCCTAGAGGACAGGGGCGGAAGCTCTGGAAACACCATATATTTT
TRBJ2-7	.	TRBV19	TRBD1	CASSKRAGTGGSYEQYF	TGTGCCAGTAGTAAGAGGGCCGGGACAGGGGGTTCCTACGAGCAGTACTTC
TRBJ1-2	.	TRBV5-1	.	CASSFDSSYGYTF	TGCGCCAGCAGCTTCGACTCTAGCTATGGCTACACCTTC
TRBJ1-3	.	TRBV19	.	CASSIGSGHGNTIYF	TGTGCCAGTAGTATAGGATCGGGACACGGAAACACCATATATTTT
TRBJ2-3	.	TRBV7-3	TRBD2	CASSSQRVGGPDTQYF	TGTGCCAGCAGCTCCCAGCGGGTGGGAGGGCCAGATACGCAGTATTTT
TRBJ2-1	.	TRBV6-4	.	CAKSMGGNEQFF	TGTGCCAAGTCAATGGGGGGCAATGAGCAGTTCTTC
TRBJ1-2	.	TRBV2	.	CASSVREGGYTF	TGTGCCAGCAGTGTACGGGAGGGTGGCTACACCTTC
TRBJ1-3	.	TRBV7-9	TRBD1	CASEGQGAGNTIYF	TGTGCCAGCGAAGGACAGGGGGCTGGAAACACCATATATTTT
TRBJ1-6	few	TRBV6-5	TRBD1	CASSWDSTNSPLHF	TGTGCCAGCAGTTGGGACAGCACAAATTCACCCCTCCACTTT
TRBJ2-5	.	TRBV5-1	TRBD1	CASSKGQGEETQYF	TGCGCCAGCAGCAAGGGACAGGGAGAGGAGACCCAGTACTTC
TRBJ2-4	.	TRBV25-1	TRBD1	CASSDSDRGTKNIQYF	TGTGCCAGCAGTGATTCGGACAGGGGGACCAAAAACATTCAGTACTTC
TRBJ2-4	.	TRBV30	.	CAWSVTGLNIQYF	TGTGCCTGGAGTGTTACAGGGTTGAACATTCAGTACTTC
TRBJ1-3	.	TRBV6-5	.	CASSYSRGHGNTIYF	TGTGCCAGCAGTTATAGCAGGGGTCATGGAAACACCATATATTTT
TRBJ2-7	few	TRBV5-5	.	CASSGRDTAYEQYF	TGTGCCAGCAGCGGCCGGGACACGGCCTACGAGCAGTACTTC
TRBJ1-2	.	TRBV6-1	TRBD1	CASSESGGYGYTF	TGTGCCAGCAGTGAATCAGGGGGCTATGGCTACACCTTC
TRBJ2-7	.	TRBV11-2	.	CASSPPLHESYEQYF	TGTGCCAGCAGCCCCCCTCTTCATGAGAGCTACGAGCAGTACTTC
TRBJ2-7	.	TRBV11-2	TRBD1	CASSPGTGGVEYF	TGTGCCAGCAGCCCCGGGACAGGGGGAGTTGAGTACTTC
TRBJ2-2	.	TRBV28	.	CASSLRWFRRAGELFF	TGTGCCAGCAGTTTACGGTGGTTCAGGCGAGCCGGGGAGCTGTTTTTT
TRBJ2-5	.	TRBV9	.	CASSVGPRRRLLETQYF	TGTGCCAGCAGCGTAGGACCCCGGAGGCGGTTATTGGAGACCCAGTACTTC
TRBJ2-1	.	TRBV14	.	CASSQDLSSYNEQFF	TGTGCCAGCAGCCAAGATCTTAGCTCCTACAATGAGCAGTTCTTC
TRBJ2-7	.	TRBV9	.	CASSARQAPYEQYF	TGTGCCAGCAGCGCTAGACAGGCCCCCTACGAGCAGTACTTC
TRBJ1-1	few	TRBV5-6	TRBD1	CASRRDRFNTEAFF	TGTGCCAGCAGGCGGGACAGATTTAACACTGAAGCTTTCTTT